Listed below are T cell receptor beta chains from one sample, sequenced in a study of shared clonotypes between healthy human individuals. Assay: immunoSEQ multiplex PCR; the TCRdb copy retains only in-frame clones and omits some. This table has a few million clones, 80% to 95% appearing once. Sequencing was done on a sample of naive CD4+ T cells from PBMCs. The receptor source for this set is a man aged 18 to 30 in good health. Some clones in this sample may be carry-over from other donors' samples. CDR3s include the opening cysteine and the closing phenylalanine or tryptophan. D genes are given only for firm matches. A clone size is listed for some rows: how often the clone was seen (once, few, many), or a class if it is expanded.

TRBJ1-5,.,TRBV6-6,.,TGTGCCAGCAGTTACTCCAGACCGGCCCAGCATTTT,CASSYSRPAQHF
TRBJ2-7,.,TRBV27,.,TGTGCCAGCAGCCCCGGCAGGGGTGCAGGTCCCTCCTACGAGCAGTACTTC,CASSPGRGAGPSYEQYF
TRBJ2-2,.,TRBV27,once,TGTGCCAGCAGTTTTTGGCGGACCGGGGAGCTGTTTTTT,CASSFWRTGELFF
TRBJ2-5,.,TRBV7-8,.,TGTGCCAGCAGCTTAGCTGGAACCCAAGAGACCCAGTACTTC,CASSLAGTQETQYF
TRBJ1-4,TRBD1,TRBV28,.,TGTGCCAGCAGTTCAGGCCAGGGGGGCGTTGAAAAACTGTTTTTT,CASSSGQGGVEKLFF
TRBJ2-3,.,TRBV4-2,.,TGTGCCAGCAGCCAAGATGATAGGCTAGCGAGGGTGGCAGATACGCAGTATTTT,CASSQDDRLARVADTQYF
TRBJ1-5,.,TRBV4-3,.,TGCGCCAGCAGCCAAGATTCTTATGGGAATCAGCCCCAGCATTTT,CASSQDSYGNQPQHF
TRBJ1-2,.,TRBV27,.,TGTGCCAGCACCTCCCGGGGGGGGCTTAACTATGGCTACACCTTC,CASTSRGGLNYGYTF
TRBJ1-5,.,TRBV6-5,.,TGTGCCAGCAGCCCCCGGGGGTCCCCCCAGCATTTT,CASSPRGSPQHF
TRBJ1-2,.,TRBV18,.,TGTGCCAGCTCACCGGGTAGGGGCGAGGGCTACACCTTC,CASSPGRGEGYTF
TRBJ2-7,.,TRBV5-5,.,TGTGCCAGCAGCTTGGAGGTGGTTCACGGGGCGGGCAGGAACGAGCAGTACTTC,CASSLEVVHGAGRNEQYF
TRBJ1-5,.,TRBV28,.,TGTGCCAGCAGCAAAGCACAGGGATATAGCAATCAGCCCCAGCATTTT,CASSKAQGYSNQPQHF
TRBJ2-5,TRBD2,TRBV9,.,TGTGCCAGCAGCTTTGGACTAGCGGGAGGCGGAGAGACCCAGTACTTC,CASSFGLAGGGETQYF
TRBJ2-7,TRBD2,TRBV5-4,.,TGTGCCAGCAGCCGAGTTCCCGGGGCTAGCGGGTTGAGTCGGTACGAGCAGTACTTC,CASSRVPGASGLSRYEQYF
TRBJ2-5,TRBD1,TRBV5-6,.,TGTGCCAGCAGCCGTGACAGGGGTCAAGAGACCCAGTACTTC,CASSRDRGQETQYF
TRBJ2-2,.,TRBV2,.,TGTGCCAGCAGTGACTCCCCCGTCGGGACCGGGGAGCTGTTTTTT,CASSDSPVGTGELFF
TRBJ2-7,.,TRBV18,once,TGTGCCAGCTCACGCCGGGGGGACACCTACGAGCAGTACTTC,CASSRRGDTYEQYF
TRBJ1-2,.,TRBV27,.,TGTGCCAGCAGTTCGACATATGGCTACACCTTC,CASSSTYGYTF
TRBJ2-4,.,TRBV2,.,TGTGCCAGCAGTGAAGACGGCAGCCTAGCCAAAAACATTCAGTACTTC,CASSEDGSLAKNIQYF
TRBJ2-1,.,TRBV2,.,TGTGCCAGCAAATCAGGGGGGACGGAGCAGTTCTTC,CASKSGGTEQFF
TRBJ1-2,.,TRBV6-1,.,TGTGCCAGCAGTGAAGTTCAGGGGAGGAAAGCTAACTATGGCTACACCTTC,CASSEVQGRKANYGYTF
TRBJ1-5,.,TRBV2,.,TGTGCCAGCAGTTACGATCGGACAGTTACATCCAATCAGCCCCAGCATTTT,CASSYDRTVTSNQPQHF
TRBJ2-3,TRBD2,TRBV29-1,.,TGCAGCGTTGAGGGGGGGTCCGCCGCAGGCACAGATACGCAGTATTTT,CSVEGGSAAGTDTQYF
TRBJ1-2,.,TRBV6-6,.,TGTGCCAGCAGTTACTCGCAGCAGGCAGCTAACTATGGCTACACCTTC,CASSYSQQAANYGYTF
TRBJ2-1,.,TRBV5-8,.,TGTGCCAGCAGCTTGTCGGGGACTCGGGGTGAGCAGTTCTTC,CASSLSGTRGEQFF
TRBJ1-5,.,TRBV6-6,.,TGTGCCAGCAGTTACCGGGCGTCCAATCAGCCCCAGCATTTT,CASSYRASNQPQHF
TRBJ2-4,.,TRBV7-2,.,TGTGCCAGCAGCTTAGCAAAAACAGGATCCAAAAACATTCAGTACTTC,CASSLAKTGSKNIQYF
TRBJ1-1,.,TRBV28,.,TGTGCCAGCAGTCTTAGCAAGGGCACTGAAGCTTTCTTT,CASSLSKGTEAFF
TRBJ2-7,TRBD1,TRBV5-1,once,TGCGCCAGCAGTAGGGCAGGGGGCGACGAGCAGTACTTC,CASSRAGGDEQYF
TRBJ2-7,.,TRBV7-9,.,TGTGCCAGCAGCTTAGCAGGCCAGGTTGGCGAGCAGTACTTC,CASSLAGQVGEQYF
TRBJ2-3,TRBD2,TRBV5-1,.,TGCGCCAGCAGCTTGGCAAGGGGTAGGGCGGGAGGCGCAGATACGCAGTATTTT,CASSLARGRAGGADTQYF
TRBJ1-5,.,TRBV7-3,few,TGTGCCAGCAGCTTAGATAGAAATCAGCCCCAGCATTTT,CASSLDRNQPQHF
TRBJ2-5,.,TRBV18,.,TGTGCCAGCTCAAGTCCTAACAGGGCGGGAGAGACCCAGTACTTC,CASSSPNRAGETQYF
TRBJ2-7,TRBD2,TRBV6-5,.,TGTGCCAGCAGTGCGGGACTAGCGGTTTACGAGCAGTACTTC,CASSAGLAVYEQYF
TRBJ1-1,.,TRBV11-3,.,TGTGCCAGCAGCGCACAGGCGAACACTGAAGCTTTCTTT,CASSAQANTEAFF
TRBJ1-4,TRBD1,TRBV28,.,TGTGCCAGCAGTTCCCACCCGGGACAGAAACCCGAAAAACTGTTTTTT,CASSSHPGQKPEKLFF
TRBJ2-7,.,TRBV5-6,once,TGTGCCAGCAGCTCAACGGGGACATACTACGAGCAGTACTTC,CASSSTGTYYEQYF
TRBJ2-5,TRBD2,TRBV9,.,TGTGCCAGCAGCGTAGCGGGACTAGTTAGCGGAAAAAAAGAGACCCAGTACTTC,CASSVAGLVSGKKETQYF
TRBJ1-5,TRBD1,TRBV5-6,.,TGTGCCAGCAGCACCACAGGGGGAAATCAGCCCCAGCATTTT,CASSTTGGNQPQHF
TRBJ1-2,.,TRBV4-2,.,TGTGCCAGCAGCCAAGATAGGTATGGGGTTTTGCGTGGCTACACCTTC,CASSQDRYGVLRGYTF
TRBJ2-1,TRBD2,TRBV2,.,TGTGCCAGCAGTGAAACTTGGCGGGAGGAGGGGTTCTTC,CASSETWREEGFF
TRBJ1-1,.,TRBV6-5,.,TGTGCCAGCACCCCCCCGGGTGCAAAGAACACTGAAGCTTTCTTT,CASTPPGAKNTEAFF
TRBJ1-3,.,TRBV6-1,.,TGTGCCAGCAGTGCCGGGAGCTCTGGAAACACCATATATTTT,CASSAGSSGNTIYF
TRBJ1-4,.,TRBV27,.,TGTGCCAGCAGGCGACGAGGTGGGGGGGAAAAACTGTTTTTT,CASRRRGGGEKLFF
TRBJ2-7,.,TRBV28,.,TGTGCCAGCAGTAGGCTTCGGGGTTCCTACGAGCAGTACTTC,CASSRLRGSYEQYF
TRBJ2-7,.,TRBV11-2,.,TGTGCCAGCACCTTAGGGGGGGGCGCCACCTACGAGCAGTACTTC,CASTLGGGATYEQYF
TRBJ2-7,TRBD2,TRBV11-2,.,TGTGCCAGCAGCTTCACCGGGACTAGCGGGGCCTCCTACGAGCAGTACTTC,CASSFTGTSGASYEQYF
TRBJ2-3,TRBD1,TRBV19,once,TGTGCCAGTAGTTCGACAGGGGGCACAGATACGCAGTATTTT,CASSSTGGTDTQYF
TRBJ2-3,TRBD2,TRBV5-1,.,TGCGCCAGCAGCACTCGACCCGGGACTAGTGGGACAGATACGCAGTATTTT,CASSTRPGTSGTDTQYF
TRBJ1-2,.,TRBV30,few,TGTGCCTGGAGTTTTCAAATACAGGGAAGTGGCTACACCTTC,CAWSFQIQGSGYTF
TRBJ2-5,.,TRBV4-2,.,TGTGCCAGCAGCCAAGATTCTAGATCTGAGACCCAGTACTTC,CASSQDSRSETQYF
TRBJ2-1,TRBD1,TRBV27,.,TGTGCCAGCAGTTTTAAAGGATTTGGGACAGCATCCCGGTGGGATGAGCAGTTCTTC,CASSFKGFGTASRWDEQFF